This TCR beta chain was documented in a study of Ad26.COV2.S vaccination and SARS-CoV-2 variants. Across the study: In the study, Ad26.COV2.S was injected intramuscularly once, or twice 56 days apart. Findings and caveats of the study: Spike-specific TCR breadth in vaccine recipients exceeded that seen in placebo recipients. Measures of TCR breadth and depth may have fallen short of total T cell responses. A substantial breadth of spike-specific CD8+ and CD4+ T cell responses after vaccination has been reported.

Indicated treatment: around 19 received Ad26.COV2.S at low or high dose, single or two shots; five or six received placebo; per-sample allocation not given. Sampling was done on day 63 after the first vaccine or placebo injection. Trimming cost V 5 bases and J 5 bases, with 12 bases left between them. The CDR3 extends over 13 amino acids. Germline assignment: CDR1 KGHSH and CDR2 LQKENI. On this clone itself: The antigen is undetermined.

The protocol was immunoSEQ multiplex PCR, while the TCRdb copy is restricted to in-frame clones and leaves out a portion. Of some 370,000 clones listed, 83% were seen once; the top ten hold around 7.4%. The rearrangement joins TRBV18 to TRBJ2-5; D gene uncertain. The sequencing here drew on peripheral blood, taken in a trial of Ad26.COV2.S vaccine versus placebo. The source of this sequence is a person between 18 and 60 years old who received the Ad26.COV2.S COVID-19 vaccine or a placebo. The CDR3 sequence is CASSYPASETQYF. Written as DNA, the CDR3 is TGTGCCAGCTCATATCCCGCCTCCGAGACCCAGTACTTC.